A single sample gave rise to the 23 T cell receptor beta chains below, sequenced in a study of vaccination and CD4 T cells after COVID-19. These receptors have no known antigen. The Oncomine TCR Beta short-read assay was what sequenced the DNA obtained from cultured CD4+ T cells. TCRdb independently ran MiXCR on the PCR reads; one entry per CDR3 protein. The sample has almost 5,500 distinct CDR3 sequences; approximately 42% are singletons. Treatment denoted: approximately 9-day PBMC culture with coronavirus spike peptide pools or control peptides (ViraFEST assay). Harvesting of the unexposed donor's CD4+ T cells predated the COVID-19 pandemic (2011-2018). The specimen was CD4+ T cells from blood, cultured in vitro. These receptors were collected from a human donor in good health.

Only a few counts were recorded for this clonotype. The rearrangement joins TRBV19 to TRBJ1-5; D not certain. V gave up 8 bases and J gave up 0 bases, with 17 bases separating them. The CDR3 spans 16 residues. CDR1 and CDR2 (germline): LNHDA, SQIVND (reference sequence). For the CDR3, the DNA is TGTGCCAGTGACGACCCTCGGGGTCTTAGCAATCAGCCCCAGCATTTT. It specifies CASDDPRGLSNQPQHF.

The CDR3 sequence: CAAGEETQYF. The CDR3 DNA reads TGTGCGGCGGGAGAAGAGACCCAGTACTTC. The gene calls are TRBV6-1 and TRBJ2-5, with 7 bases matching TRBD2. The germline CDR1 and CDR2 sequences are MNHNS and SASEGT. This CDR3 region has 10 residues.

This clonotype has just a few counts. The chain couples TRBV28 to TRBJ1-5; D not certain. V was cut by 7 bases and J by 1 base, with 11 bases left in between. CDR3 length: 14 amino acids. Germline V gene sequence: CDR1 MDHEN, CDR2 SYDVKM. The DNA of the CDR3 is TGTGCCAGCATTCGAGACAACAGCAATCAGCCCCAGCATTTT. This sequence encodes CASIRDNSNQPQHF.

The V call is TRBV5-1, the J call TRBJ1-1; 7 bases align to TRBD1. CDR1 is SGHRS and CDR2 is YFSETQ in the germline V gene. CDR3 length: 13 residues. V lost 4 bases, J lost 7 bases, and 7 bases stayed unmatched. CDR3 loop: CASSGQEGGEAFF. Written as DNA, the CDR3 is TGCGCCAGCAGCGGACAGGAGGGGGGTGAAGCTTTCTTT. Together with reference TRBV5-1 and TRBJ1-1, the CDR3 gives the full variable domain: KAGVTQTPRYLIKTRGQQVTLSCSPISGHRSVSWYQQTPGQGLQFLFEYFSETQRNKGNFPGRFSGRQFSNSRSEMNVSTLELGDSALYLCASSGQEGGEAFFGQGTRLTVV.

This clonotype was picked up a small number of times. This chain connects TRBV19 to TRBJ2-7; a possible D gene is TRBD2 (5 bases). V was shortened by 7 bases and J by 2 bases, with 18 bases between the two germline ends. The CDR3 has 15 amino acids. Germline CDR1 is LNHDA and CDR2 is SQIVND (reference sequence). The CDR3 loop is CASTPMVGATYEQYF. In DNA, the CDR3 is TGTGCCAGTACCCCAATGGTGGGAGCCACCTACGAGCAGTACTTC.

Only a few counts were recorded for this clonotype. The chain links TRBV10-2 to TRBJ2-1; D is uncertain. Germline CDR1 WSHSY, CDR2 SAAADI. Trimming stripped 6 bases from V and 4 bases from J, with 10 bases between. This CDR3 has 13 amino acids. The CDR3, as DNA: TGCGCCAGCAGCACCGGACCATACAATGAGCAGTTCTTC. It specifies CASSTGPYNEQFF.

CDR3 region: CASSEAGLNSPLHF. The CDR3 DNA is TGTGCCAGCAGTGAAGCGGGGCTTAATTCACCCCTCCACTTT. The chain couples TRBV2 to TRBJ1-6, with D possibly being TRBD1 (5 bases). The ends were cut back, 0 bases at V and 6 bases at J, with 6 bases in the middle. The CDR3 runs 14 residues. Per germline, CDR1 SNHLY and CDR2 FYNNEI.

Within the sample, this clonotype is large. CDR3 DNA sequence: TGTGCCAGCAGGAACGGGGGGATATCAAACTACGAGCAGTACTTC. It specifies CASRNGGISNYEQYF. The chain joins TRBV6-1 to TRBJ2-7, with 7 positions matching TRBD2. The CDR3 length is 15 residues. Germline loops: CDR1 MNHNS, CDR2 SASEGT. J was trimmed by 3 bases and V by 6 bases; bases with no gene match: 11.

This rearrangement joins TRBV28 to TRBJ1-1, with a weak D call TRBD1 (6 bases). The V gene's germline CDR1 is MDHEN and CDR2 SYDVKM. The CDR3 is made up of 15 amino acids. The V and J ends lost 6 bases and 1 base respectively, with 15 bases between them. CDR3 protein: CASSSPQGWNTEAFF. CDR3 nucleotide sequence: TGTGCCAGCAGCTCGCCTCAGGGGTGGAACACTGAAGCTTTCTTT.

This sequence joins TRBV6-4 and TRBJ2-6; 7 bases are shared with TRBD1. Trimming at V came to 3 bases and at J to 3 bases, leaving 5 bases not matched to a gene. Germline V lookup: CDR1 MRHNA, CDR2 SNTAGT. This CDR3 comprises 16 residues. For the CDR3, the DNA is TGTGCCAGCAGTGAGTCAGGGGGAGTTGGGGCCAACGTCCTGACTTTC. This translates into CASSESGGVGANVLTF.

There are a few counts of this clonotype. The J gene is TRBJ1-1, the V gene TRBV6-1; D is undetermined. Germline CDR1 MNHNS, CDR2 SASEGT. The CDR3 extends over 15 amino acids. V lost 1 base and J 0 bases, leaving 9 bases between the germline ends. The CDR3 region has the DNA TGTGCCAGCAGTGAAGGGGTCACAATGAACACTGAAGCTTTCTTT. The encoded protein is CASSEGVTMNTEAFF.

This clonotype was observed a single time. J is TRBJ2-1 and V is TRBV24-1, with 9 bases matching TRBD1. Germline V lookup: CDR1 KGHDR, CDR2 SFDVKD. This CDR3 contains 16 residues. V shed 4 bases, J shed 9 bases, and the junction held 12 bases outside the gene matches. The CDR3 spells CATSEPTYRGQAEQFF. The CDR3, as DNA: TGTGCCACCAGTGAACCTACATACAGGGGGCAGGCTGAGCAGTTCTTC.

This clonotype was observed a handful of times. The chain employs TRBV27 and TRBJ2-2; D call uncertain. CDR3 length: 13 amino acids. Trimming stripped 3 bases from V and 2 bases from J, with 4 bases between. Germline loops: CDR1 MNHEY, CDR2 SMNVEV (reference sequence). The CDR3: CASSFSNTGELFF. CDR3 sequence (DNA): TGTGCCAGCAGTTTCTCTAACACCGGGGAGCTGTTTTTT.

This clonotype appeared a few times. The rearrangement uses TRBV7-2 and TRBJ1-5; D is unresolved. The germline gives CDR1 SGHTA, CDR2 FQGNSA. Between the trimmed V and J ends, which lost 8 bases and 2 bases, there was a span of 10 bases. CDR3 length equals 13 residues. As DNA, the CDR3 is TGTGCCAGCGGTTCTAGAGGCAATCAGCCCCAGCATTTT. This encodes CASGSRGNQPQHF.

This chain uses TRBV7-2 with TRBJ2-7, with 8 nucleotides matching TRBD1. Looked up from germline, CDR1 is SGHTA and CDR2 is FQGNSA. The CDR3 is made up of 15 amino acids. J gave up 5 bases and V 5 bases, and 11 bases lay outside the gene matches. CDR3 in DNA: TGTGCCAGCAGCCCCCAAGGGAGGACAGGGAACGAGCAGTACTTC. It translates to CASSPQGRTGNEQYF.

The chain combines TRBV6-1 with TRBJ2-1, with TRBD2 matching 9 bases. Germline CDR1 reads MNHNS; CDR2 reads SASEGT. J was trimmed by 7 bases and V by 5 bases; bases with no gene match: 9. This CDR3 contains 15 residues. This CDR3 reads CASSNLAGTSNEQFF. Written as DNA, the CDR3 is TGTGCCAGCAGTAATCTAGCGGGAACGAGTAATGAGCAGTTCTTC.

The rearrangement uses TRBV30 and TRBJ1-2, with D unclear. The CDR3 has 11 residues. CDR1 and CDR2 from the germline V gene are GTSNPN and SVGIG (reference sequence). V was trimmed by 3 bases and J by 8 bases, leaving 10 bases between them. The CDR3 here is CAWRFYGGYTF. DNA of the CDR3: TGTGCCTGGAGATTCTATGGCGGCTACACCTTC.

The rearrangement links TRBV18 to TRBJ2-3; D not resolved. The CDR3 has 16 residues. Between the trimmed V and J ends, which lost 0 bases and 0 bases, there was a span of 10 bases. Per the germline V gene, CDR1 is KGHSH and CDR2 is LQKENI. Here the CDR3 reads CASSPPTATSTDTQYF. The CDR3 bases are TGTGCCAGCTCACCACCGACGGCGACTAGCACAGATACGCAGTATTTT.

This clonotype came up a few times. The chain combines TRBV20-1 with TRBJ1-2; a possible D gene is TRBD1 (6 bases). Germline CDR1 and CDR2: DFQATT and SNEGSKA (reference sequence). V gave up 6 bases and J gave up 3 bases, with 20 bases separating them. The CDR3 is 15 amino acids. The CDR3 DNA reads TGCAGTGCCATAAGTTGGGGGCGGGGGGACTATGGCTACACCTTC. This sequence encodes CSAISWGRGDYGYTF.

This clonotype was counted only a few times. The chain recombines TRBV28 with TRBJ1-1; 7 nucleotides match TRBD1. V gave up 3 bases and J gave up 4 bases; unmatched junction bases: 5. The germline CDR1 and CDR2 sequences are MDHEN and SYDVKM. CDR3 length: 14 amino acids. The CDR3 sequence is CASSFTGAGTEAFF. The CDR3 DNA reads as TGTGCCAGCAGTTTCACAGGGGCGGGCACTGAAGCTTTCTTT.

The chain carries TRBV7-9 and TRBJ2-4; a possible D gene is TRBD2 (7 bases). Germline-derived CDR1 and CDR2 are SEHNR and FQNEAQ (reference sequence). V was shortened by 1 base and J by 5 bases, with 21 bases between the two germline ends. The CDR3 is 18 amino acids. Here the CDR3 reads CASSLVRGGLVLQNIQYF. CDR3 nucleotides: TGTGCCAGCAGCTTAGTACGCGGGGGCCTCGTCCTCCAAAACATTCAGTACTTC.

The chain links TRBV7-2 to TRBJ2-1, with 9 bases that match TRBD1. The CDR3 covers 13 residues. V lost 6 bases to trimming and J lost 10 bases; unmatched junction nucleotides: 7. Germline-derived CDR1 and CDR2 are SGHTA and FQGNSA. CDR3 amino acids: CASRSQGAGEQFF. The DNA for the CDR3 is TGTGCCAGCAGATCACAGGGGGCAGGAGAGCAGTTCTTC.

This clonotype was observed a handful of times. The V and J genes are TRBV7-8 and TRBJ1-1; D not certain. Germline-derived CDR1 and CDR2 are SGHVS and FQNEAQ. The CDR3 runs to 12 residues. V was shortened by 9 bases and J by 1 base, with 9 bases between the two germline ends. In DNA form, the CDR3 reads TGTGCCAGTTCCTTTTCGAACACTGAAGCTTTCTTT. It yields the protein CASSFSNTEAFF. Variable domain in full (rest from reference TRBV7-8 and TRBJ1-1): GAGVSQSPRYKVAKRGQDVALRCDPISGHVSLFWYQQALGQGPEFLTYFQNEAQLDKSGLPSDRFFAERPEGSVSTLKIQRTQQEDSAVYLCASSFSNTEAFFGQGTRLTVV.